The rows below give T cell receptor beta chains drawn from one sample of a study of metastatic and nonmetastatic thyroid tumors. TCRdb reprocessed the PCR reads using MiXCR. Of tens of thousands of clones detected, under 4.5% appear once; the ten largest clones hold around 20%. Sequenced material: blood. The receptor set was obtained from a female donor with papillary thyroid cancer or a benign thyroid nodule (not recorded which). Some clones in this sample may be carry-over from other donors' samples. Both conserved end residues are part of each CDR3. D genes are given only for firm matches. Size tells how often a clone was seen (once, few, many) or the class of an expanded clone, and some rows leave it out.

d_gene	v_gene	j_gene	abundance	CDR3aa	CDR3nt
-	TRBV20-1	TRBJ1-1	many	CSAPSRIRDTEAFF	TGCAGTGCTCCATCACGAATTCGGGACACTGAAGCTTTCTTT
TRBD1	TRBV5-1	TRBJ2-6	many	CASSLAGGGSGANVLTF	TGCGCCAGCAGCTTGGCAGGGGGCGGTTCTGGGGCCAACGTCCTGACTTTC
TRBD1	TRBV28	TRBJ2-5	many	CARRDRGYLKTQYF	TGTGCCAGACGGGACAGGGGGTATCTGAAGACCCAGTACTTC
-	TRBV13	TRBJ2-5	many	CASSVISRETQYF	TGTGCCAGCAGCGTCATATCTCGGGAGACCCAGTACTTC
TRBD1	TRBV6-5	TRBJ2-6	few	CASSFRDRVLSVANVPTF	TGTGCCAGCAGTTTCAGGGACAGGGTGCTAAGTGTGGCCAACGTCCCGACTTTC
TRBD1	TRBV12-3/TRBV12-4	TRBJ2-7	-	CASSYPTGRQYF	TGTGCCAGCAGCTACCCGACAGGGAGGCAGTACTTC
-	TRBV20-1	TRBJ1-5	few	CSAKTALGANQPQHF	TGCAGTGCAAAGACGGCTTTAGGAGCCAATCAGCCCCAGCATTTT
-	TRBV20-1	TRBJ2-7	many	CSAKDLITYEQYF	TGCAGTGCTAAAGACCTAATTACCTACGAGCAGTACTTC
TRBD2	TRBV12-3/TRBV12-4	TRBJ2-1	medium-sized	CASSHSGRFNEQFF	TGTGCCAGCAGCCATAGCGGGAGGTTTAATGAGCAGTTCTTC
-	TRBV2	TRBJ2-3	many	CASSVETDTQYF	TGTGCCAGCAGTGTTGAGACAGATACGCAGTATTTT
-	TRBV4-1	TRBJ1-5	many	CASSQDGGIGNQPQHF	TGCGCCAGCAGCCAAGATGGGGGGATTGGCAATCAGCCCCAGCATTTT
-	TRBV12-3/TRBV12-4	TRBJ2-2	-	CASSFRSVYNTGELFF	TGTGCCAGCAGTTTTCGGTCAGTATATAACACCGGGGAGCTGTTTTTT
TRBD2	TRBV7-8	TRBJ2-7	many	CASSFFSQTSGAPYEQYF	TGTGCCAGCAGCTTCTTCTCCCAGACTAGCGGTGCCCCCTACGAGCAGTACTTC
-	TRBV7-9	TRBJ1-1	many	CASSPRDMENTEAFF	TGTGCCAGCAGCCCTCGGGACATGGAGAACACTGAAGCTTTCTTT
-	TRBV9	TRBJ2-7	few	CASSDTEGHSYEQYF	TGTGCCAGCAGTGATACAGAGGGCCACTCCTACGAGCAGTACTTC
-	TRBV28	TRBJ2-3	-	CAIGPGLRGRTDTQYF	TGTGCCATCGGTCCTGGCCTTAGGGGCAGAACAGATACGCAGTATTTT
TRBD1	TRBV11-2	TRBJ2-7	few	CARSRQGILTYEQYF	TGTGCAAGAAGCCGACAGGGGATTCTCACCTACGAGCAGTACTTC
-	TRBV20-1	TRBJ1-6	many	CSARSFSNSPLHF	TGCAGTGCTAGAAGCTTTTCTAATTCACCCCTCCACTTT
-	TRBV10-3	TRBJ2-6	few	CAISESTGSGDNVLTF	TGTGCCATCAGTGAGTCGACGGGATCTGGGGACAACGTCCTGACTTTC
TRBD2	TRBV4-1	TRBJ2-4	many	CASSIVAGLAKNIQYF	TGCGCCAGCAGCATTGTAGCGGGCTTAGCCAAAAACATTCAGTACTTC
-	TRBV7-3	TRBJ2-3	few	CASSLNQGADTQYF	TGTGCCAGCAGCTTAAATCAGGGCGCAGATACGCAGTATTTT
TRBD1	TRBV6-1	TRBJ1-2	medium-sized	CASSPGQGTTTF	TGTGCCAGCAGCCCTGGACAGGGGACAACCACCTTC
TRBD2	TRBV20-1	TRBJ2-1	-	CSGKPGLGLTNEQFF	TGCAGCGGAAAACCGGGACTAGGTCTGACCAATGAGCAGTTCTTC
-	TRBV19	TRBJ2-1	many	CASRSIGGYYNEQFF	TGTGCCAGTAGATCGATTGGGGGATACTACAATGAGCAGTTCTTC
-	TRBV3-1	TRBJ1-3	-	CASSLYTSWAGNTIYF	TGTGCCAGCAGCCTATACACTTCTTGGGCCGGAAACACCATATATTTT
TRBD2	TRBV24-1	TRBJ2-5	many	CATSSTSGSGETQYF	TGTGCCACCAGTTCGACTAGCGGGAGCGGGGAGACCCAGTACTTC
-	TRBV28	TRBJ2-3	-	CASGRRTDTQYF	TGTGCCAGCGGGAGACGTACAGATACGCAGTATTTT
-	TRBV7-8	TRBJ2-1	few	CASSLDGLYNEQFF	TGTGCCAGCAGCTTAGATGGCTTATACAATGAGCAGTTCTTC